Below are 25 T cell receptor beta chains sequenced from a single sample in a study of T cells in narcolepsy. TCRdb keeps only in-frame clones here, not all; method: immunoSEQ multiplex PCR. The table records about 25,000 clones, about four fifths of them present only once. The sample comprised CD45RA- memory CD4+ T cells from PBMCs. All receptors derive from a human donor with narcolepsy.

This rearrangement joins TRBV5-1 to TRBJ1-6, with TRBD1 matching 7 bases. This CDR3 region has 14 residues. The junction had 1 base not matched to a gene; V was cut back by 0 bases and J by 7 bases. Germline loops: CDR1 SGHRS, CDR2 YFSETQ. The CDR3 nucleotides read TGCGCCAGCAGCTTGGAACAGGGGAATTCACCCCTCCACTTT. This codes for CASSLEQGNSPLHF.

The count of this clone is one. The chain joins TRBV6-1 to TRBJ2-4, with TRBD2 identical over 7 bases. This CDR3 is 14 amino acids long. The J segment lost 7 bases and the V segment lost 7 bases, leaving 10 bases of the junction unmatched. Germline V CDR1 and CDR2: MNHNS, SASEGT. This CDR3 is CASNSGGSYNIQYF. The DNA of the CDR3 is TGTGCCAGCAATTCGGGGGGAAGCTACAACATTCAGTACTTC.

This sequence joins TRBV11-3 and TRBJ1-5; D is perhaps TRBD1 (5 bases). This CDR3 has 15 residues. V was shortened by 0 bases and J by 1 base, with 7 bases between the two germline ends. Per the germline V gene, CDR1 is SGHNT and CDR2 is YENEEA. The chain's CDR3 is CASSLDRQSNQPQHF. DNA of the CDR3: TGTGCCAGCAGCTTAGATCGACAGAGCAATCAGCCCCAGCATTTT.

This chain uses TRBV19 with TRBJ2-2; 8 nucleotides agree with TRBD1. CDR1 and CDR2 (germline): LNHDA, SQIVND (reference sequence). This CDR3 spans 15 amino acids. With V trimmed by 10 bases and J by 7 bases, 14 bases remained unmatched. The CDR3 region is CATNLDRGRGGELFF. The CDR3 bases are TGTGCCACGAATCTCGACAGGGGAAGGGGCGGGGAGCTGTTTTTT. The whole variable domain, remainder taken from reference TRBV19 and TRBJ2-2, is DGGITQSPKYLFRKEGQNVTLSCEQNLNHDAMYWYRQDPGQGLRLIYYSQIVNDFQKGDIAEGYSVSREKKESFPLTVTSAQKNPTAFYLCATNLDRGRGGELFFGEGSRLTVL.

V usage is TRBV2 and J usage is TRBJ2-1, with D tentatively TRBD2 (5 bases). CDR1 is SNHLY, CDR2 FYNNEI, per germline. The V end lost 8 bases, the J end lost 4 bases, and 21 bases lay between the germline ends. The CDR3 contains 16 residues. Here the CDR3 reads CASLLRLLADYNEQFF. CDR3 in DNA: TGTGCCAGCCTACTCCGACTCCTAGCCGATTACAATGAGCAGTTCTTC.

This clone was seen once. The V and J genes are TRBV29-1 and TRBJ1-3, with D unresolved. Per the germline V gene, CDR1 is SQVTM and CDR2 is ANQGSEA. There are 11 residues in the CDR3. V lost 6 bases and J 4 bases, leaving 7 bases between the germline ends. The CDR3 spells CSVIVGNTIYF. The DNA of the CDR3 is TGCAGCGTCATTGTCGGAAACACCATATATTTT.

The chain joins TRBV5-1 to TRBJ1-2, with D maybe TRBD1 (6 bases). Trimming stripped 3 bases from V and 5 bases from J, with 11 bases between. Germline V gene sequence: CDR1 SGHRS, CDR2 YFSETQ. The CDR3 has 13 amino acids. The DNA of the CDR3 is TGCGCCAGCAGCTCCGCGGACAGATATGGCTACACCTTC. Translating it yields CASSSADRYGYTF.

The J gene is TRBJ2-7, the V gene TRBV28; D is perhaps TRBD1 (7 bases). Germline loops: CDR1 MDHEN, CDR2 SYDVKM. The CDR3 is 17 residues long. The germline V and J ends were trimmed by 0 bases and 2 bases, with 17 bases remaining between them. CDR3 protein: CASSLWGQGGPTYEQYF. DNA of the CDR3: TGTGCCAGCAGTTTATGGGGGCAGGGGGGACCCACCTACGAGCAGTACTTC.

The V and J genes are TRBV6-6 and TRBJ1-2; D remains ambiguous. The V end was cut by 5 bases, the J end by 0 bases, with 7 bases between. In germline, CDR1 is MNHNY, CDR2 SVGAGI (reference sequence). The CDR3 is 13 amino acids. CDR3 nucleotide sequence: TGTGCCAGCAGTCCCACAGCTAACTATGGCTACACCTTC. Its protein product is CASSPTANYGYTF.

The J gene is TRBJ1-4, the V gene TRBV4-2; D gene unclear. CDR1 and CDR2 from the germline V gene are LGHNA and YNFKEQ. The CDR3 totals 13 residues. The V gene lost 6 bases and the J gene lost 8 bases, with 13 bases spanning the gap. The CDR3 sequence: CASRRDRTEKLFF. The CDR3 region has the DNA TGTGCCAGCAGGCGCGACCGAACCGAAAAACTGTTTTTT.

The chain joins TRBV5-1 to TRBJ2-3; weak D call: TRBD2 (6 bases). CDR3 size: 14 residues. The germline V gene encodes CDR1 SGHRS and CDR2 YFSETQ. The V end lost 4 bases, the J end lost 4 bases, and 13 bases lay between the germline ends. The CDR3 region has the DNA TGCGCCAGCAGCCTTGGCTCGGGGGCAGATACGCAGTATTTT. This gives the protein CASSLGSGADTQYF.

This clone has more than one count but fewer than ten. This sequence joins TRBV7-2 and TRBJ2-2, with 12 bases fitting TRBD2. The CDR3 contains 16 residues. Trimming took 5 bases from V and 6 from J; bases not matched to a gene: 7. The germline CDR1 and CDR2 sequences are SGHTA and FQGNSA. In DNA, the CDR3 is TGTGCCAGCAGCAAGAGGGCTAGCGGGGGGGCCGGGGAGCTGTTTTTT. It yields the protein CASSKRASGGAGELFF.

The gene calls are TRBV7-3 and TRBJ2-3; D is perhaps TRBD1 (5 bases). The CDR3 is 12 amino acids. Trimming left V 3 bases short and J 7 bases short, with 8 bases between. Germline loops: CDR1 SGHTA, CDR2 FQGTGA. The CDR3 loop reads CASSLSGNTQYF. The CDR3 coding sequence is TGTGCCAGCAGCTTGTCAGGGAATACGCAGTATTTT.

The rearrangement joins TRBV5-6 to TRBJ1-5; D is unclear. Germline CDR1 SGHDT, CDR2 YYEEEE. This CDR3 spans 12 amino acids. V was trimmed by 2 bases and J by 4 bases, leaving 4 bases between them. The CDR3 spells CASSLSNQPQHF. Written as DNA, the CDR3 is TGTGCCAGCAGCTTATCAAATCAGCCCCAGCATTTT.

The rearrangement joins TRBV7-3 to TRBJ2-1; 7 nucleotides line up with TRBD1. Trimming at V came to 0 bases and at J to 8 bases, leaving 4 bases not matched to a gene. Germline V gene data show CDR1 as SGHTA and CDR2 as FQGTGA. The CDR3 extends over 14 amino acids. Here the CDR3 reads CASSLTEGGHEQFF. In DNA form, the CDR3 reads TGTGCCAGCAGCTTAACTGAAGGGGGCCATGAGCAGTTCTTC.

J is TRBJ2-2 and V is TRBV9; perhaps TRBD1 as D (6 bases). Germline CDR1 and CDR2: SGDLS and YYNGEE. Trimming cost V 4 bases and J 2 bases, with 12 bases left between them. The CDR3 runs to 15 residues. In nucleotides, the CDR3 is TGTGCCAGCAGCACAACGACAGGTAACACCGGGGAGCTGTTTTTT. It encodes CASSTTTGNTGELFF.

The V call is TRBV30, the J call TRBJ1-6; TRBD1 is a possible D gene (5 bases). CDR1 is GTSNPN and CDR2 is SVGIG in the germline V gene (reference sequence). CDR3 length: 13 amino acids. Trimming left V 2 bases short and J 12 bases short, with 14 bases between. As DNA, the CDR3 is TGTGCCTGGAGTCCGGGGGGGGAGAAACCCCTCCACTTT. This gives the protein CAWSPGGEKPLHF.

The chain carries TRBV29-1 and TRBJ1-2, with D unclear. The CDR3 is made up of 13 amino acids. V was trimmed by 3 bases and J by 0 bases, leaving 8 bases between them. Per germline, CDR1 SQVTM and CDR2 ANQGSEA. CDR3 region: CSVDGGANYGYTF. DNA of the CDR3: TGCAGCGTTGATGGCGGAGCTAACTATGGCTACACCTTC. Full variable domain (remainder filled in from reference TRBV29-1 and TRBJ1-2): SAVISQKPSRDICQRGTSLTIQCQVDSQVTMMFWYRQQPGQSLTLIATANQGSEATYESGFVIDKFPISRPNLTFSTLTVSNMSPEDSSIYLCSVDGGANYGYTFGSGTRLTVV.

The rearrangement uses TRBV18 and TRBJ1-3; D ambiguous. Germline CDR1 reads KGHSH; CDR2 reads LQKENI. V lost 3 bases and J 4 bases, leaving 13 bases between the germline ends. This CDR3 is built from 15 residues. Here the CDR3 DNA reads TGTGCCAGCTCACCTGCCAAGGGCAGGGGAAACACCATATATTTT. Residues: CASSPAKGRGNTIYF.

The J gene is TRBJ2-1, the V gene TRBV5-1; no definite D call. Germline V gives CDR1 SGHRS, CDR2 YFSETQ. The V and J ends lost 4 bases and 1 base respectively, with 12 bases between them. The CDR3 contains 15 residues. The CDR3 region is CASSLGGFSYNEQFF. The CDR3 coding sequence is TGCGCCAGCAGCCTGGGCGGTTTTTCCTACAATGAGCAGTTCTTC.

The chain has TRBV18 and TRBJ2-5, with D possibly being TRBD2 (5 bases). The germline CDR1 and CDR2 sequences are KGHSH and LQKENI. The CDR3 totals 14 residues. V lost 3 bases, J lost 6 bases, and 14 bases lay in between. The CDR3 loop reads CASSPPGNQQTQYF. In DNA, the CDR3 is TGTGCCAGCTCACCCCCGGGGAATCAACAGACCCAGTACTTC. Full variable domain (outside the CDR3, taken from reference TRBV18 and TRBJ2-5): NAGVMQNPRHLVRRRGQEARLRCSPMKGHSHVYWYRQLPEEGLKFMVYLQKENIIDESGMPKERFSAEFPKEGPSILRIQQVVRGDSAAYFCASSPPGNQQTQYFGPGTRLLVL.

This rearrangement joins TRBV6-5 to TRBJ2-7, with 7 bases lining up with TRBD2. The CDR3 covers 14 residues. CDR1 and CDR2 (germline): MNHEY, SVGAGI. J lost 2 bases, V lost 7 bases, and 8 bases had no gene match. In nucleotides, the CDR3 is TGTGCCAGCATCCCGACTAGCTCAACCTACGAGCAGTACTTC. It translates to CASIPTSSTYEQYF.

The chain combines TRBV5-1 with TRBJ2-1, with a possible D match to TRBD2 (5 bases). V was clipped by 3 bases and J by 9 bases, with 10 bases between them. The CDR3 extends over 12 amino acids. Germline lookup yields CDR1 SGHRS and CDR2 YFSETQ. In DNA, the CDR3 is TGCGCCAGCAGCTGGGCAGAGGGTGAGCAGTTCTTC. Amino acids: CASSWAEGEQFF. Filled out from reference TRBV5-1 and TRBJ2-1, the complete variable domain reads KAGVTQTPRYLIKTRGQQVTLSCSPISGHRSVSWYQQTPGQGLQFLFEYFSETQRNKGNFPGRFSGRQFSNSRSEMNVSTLELGDSALYLCASSWAEGEQFFGPGTRLTVL.

The V call is TRBV15, the J call TRBJ2-1; D is perhaps TRBD2 (6 bases). Trimming took 0 bases from V and 1 from J, leaving 13 bases between them. The CDR3 sequence is 17 residues long. Germline V gives CDR1 LNHNV, CDR2 YYDKDF (reference sequence). The CDR3 region has the DNA TGTGCCACCAGCAGAGAGACTGCTGGGGGGTCCTACAATGAGCAGTTCTTC. It codes for CATSRETAGGSYNEQFF.

This clone has a single count. The rearrangement links TRBV7-3 to TRBJ2-1; 10 bases agree with TRBD2. V dropped 3 bases and J dropped 5; count of bases not matched to a gene: 4. CDR3 length: 15 amino acids. From germline, CDR1 is SGHTA and CDR2 FQGTGA. Written as DNA, the CDR3 is TGTGCCAGCAGCTTGCATAGCGGGGGGAACAATGAGCAGTTCTTC. It codes for CASSLHSGGNNEQFF.